This TCR beta chain came from a study of persistence of HIV-infected CD4 T cells. As regards this clone: Its cognate antigen is unknown.

Cells were stimulated with CMV-infected fibroblast lysates at about 9.4 ug/mL. CD40L-negative CD69-negative CD45RO-high memory CD4+ T cells were sorted as populations depleted of antigen-responding cells. These HIV-1-infected adults initiated suppressive ART in chronic infection. Points from the study as a whole: Compared with CD3/CD28-stimulated cells, CMV- and Gag-responding cells showed lower TCRbeta richness.

Sequencing used immunoSEQ version 4 in survey mode. Method: immunoSEQ multiplex PCR; TCRdb's copy keeps in-frame clones and lacks some. The sample contains approximately 26,000 clones, roughly 80% of which appear only once. Sequencing was performed on CD4+ T cells sorted from PBMCs after approximately 19-hour stimulation, taken from a patient who received antiretroviral therapy. This clonotype was sampled from an adult woman with HIV who was CMV-seropositive.

Here the CDR3 DNA reads TGTGCCAGCAGCCAAGACCCGGGGGGGGCGACAAATGAGCAGTTCTTC. Translation: CASSQDPGGATNEQFF. The chain uses TRBV4-2 and TRBJ2-1, with 8 bases matching TRBD2. V shed 0 bases, J shed 7 bases, and the junction held 8 bases outside the gene matches. This CDR3 region has 16 residues. From germline, CDR1 is LGHNA and CDR2 YNFKEQ.